The 32 T cell receptor beta chains given below trace back to one sample, sequenced in a study of T-cell reconstitution after alpha-beta-depleted transplantation in children. A TCRbeta library incorporating unique molecular identifiers was prepared. TCRdb analysed the PCR reads with MiXCR anew, one entry per CDR3 protein. The sample holds about 420,000 distinct CDR3 sequences, approximately 11% seen once. Sequencing used PBMCs from the stem cell graft donor, obtained from the stem cell graft. All receptors derive from a human donor who donated a stem cell graft to a child with acute myeloid leukemia.

The V gene is TRBV7-9, the J gene TRBJ1-2; possible D gene TRBD1, 6 bases. CDR3 length: 17 amino acids. Trimming stripped 8 bases from V and 4 bases from J, with 26 bases between. Per germline, CDR1 SEHNR and CDR2 FQNEAQ (reference sequence). The CDR3: CASHSPEQQGFGYGYTF. CDR3 DNA: TGTGCCAGCCACTCCCCCGAACAACAGGGTTTCGGCTATGGCTACACCTTC.

This clonotype has only a few counts. The rearrangement uses TRBV5-1 and TRBJ1-5; 9 nucleotides align to TRBD1. There are 14 residues in the CDR3. The V segment lost 4 bases and the J segment 5 bases; nucleotides outside the gene matches: 4. Germline assignment: CDR1 SGHRS and CDR2 YFSETQ. CDR3 loop: CASSEGQGHQPQHF. The CDR3 DNA reads as TGCGCCAGCAGCGAGGGACAGGGCCATCAGCCCCAGCATTTT.

In the case of this clonotype: An end of the junction does not agree with germline; a read error may underlie this. The chain combines TRBV12-3 or TRBV12-4 with TRBJ1-1; 8 bases map to TRBD1. CDR3 size: 13 residues. CDR3 region: CASSRTGNAEAFF. In DNA form, the CDR3 reads TGTGCCAGCAGTCGGACAGGGAACGCTGAAGCTTTCTTT.

This clonotype was observed at least ten times. The chain has TRBV20-1 and TRBJ1-5, with D possibly being TRBD1 (5 bases). This CDR3 is 13 amino acids long. V lost 0 bases to trimming and J lost 7 bases, with 10 bases between them. Germline assignment: CDR1 DFQATT and CDR2 SNEGSKA (reference sequence). The CDR3 DNA reads as TGCAGTGCTAGAGATTGGGGCGAACAGCCCCAGCATTTT. Its translation: CSARDWGEQPQHF.

This clonotype was observed a handful of times. This chain links TRBV6-5 with TRBJ1-4, with a tentative D call TRBD1 (5 bases). Trimming removed 0 bases at V and 12 bases at J, with 17 bases between. The length of the CDR3 is 15 residues. Germline values: CDR1 MNHEY, CDR2 SVGAGI. The CDR3 loop reads CASSYSITGQGELFF. The CDR3 DNA follows: TGTGCCAGCAGTTACTCGATTACGGGGCAGGGCGAACTGTTTTTT.

Ten or more counts support this clonotype. The rearrangement joins TRBV20-1 to TRBJ2-5; TRBD1 matches 7 bases. The CDR3 length is 12 residues. Germline V lookup: CDR1 DFQATT, CDR2 SNEGSKA (reference sequence). The ends lost 6 bases at V and 2 bases at J; junction bases unmatched: 3. The CDR3 sequence: CSAPGQQETQYF. As DNA, the CDR3 is TGCAGTGCGCCGGGACAGCAAGAGACCCAGTACTTC.

This clonotype was observed a handful of times. The chain couples TRBV19 to TRBJ1-6; 10 bases agree with TRBD1. CDR1 is LNHDA, CDR2 SQIVND, per germline (reference sequence). The CDR3 extends over 16 amino acids. Trimming at V came to 5 bases and at J to 4 bases, leaving 5 bases not matched to a gene. CDR3 coding DNA: TGTGCCAGTAGTGCCCGGGACAGGGGTTATAATTCACCCCTCCACTTT. Protein product: CASSARDRGYNSPLHF.

The chain links TRBV27 to TRBJ2-1; 8 bases map to TRBD2. The ends lost 5 bases at V and 2 bases at J; junction bases unmatched: 8. The CDR3 spans 16 residues. The germline CDR1 and CDR2 sequences are MNHEY and SMNVEV (reference sequence). CDR3 DNA sequence: TGTGCCAGCAGTCCTGCGGGAGGCCTTACCTACAATGAGCAGTTCTTC. Translating it yields CASSPAGGLTYNEQFF.

This clonotype was counted a few times. The chain recombines TRBV19 with TRBJ2-1; TRBD2 is a possible D gene (7 bases). CDR3 length equals 15 residues. Trimming removed 5 bases at V and 2 bases at J, with 13 bases between. CDR1 and CDR2 from the germline V gene are LNHDA and SQIVND (reference sequence). This CDR3 is CASSRGAGPYNEQFF. CDR3 in DNA: TGTGCCAGTAGTCGGGGGGCGGGCCCCTACAATGAGCAGTTCTTC. Supplemented by reference TRBV19 and TRBJ2-1, the full variable domain reads DGGITQSPKYLFRKEGQNVTLSCEQNLNHDAMYWYRQDPGQGLRLIYYSQIVNDFQKGDIAEGYSVSREKKESFPLTVTSAQKNPTAFYLCASSRGAGPYNEQFFGPGTRLTVL.

The chain is built from TRBV6-2 or TRBV6-3 and TRBJ2-1; 9 bases are a match to TRBD2. Germline loops: CDR1 MNHEY, CDR2 SVGEGT. Trimming removed 2 bases from V and 11 bases from J; junction bases left unmatched: 7. The CDR3 is 14 amino acids. The CDR3 region is CASSYAGGRGKQFF. For the CDR3, the DNA is TGTGCCAGCAGTTACGCGGGAGGGCGGGGAAAGCAGTTCTTC.

The genes are TRBV30 and TRBJ2-3, with a possible D match to TRBD1 (6 bases). CDR1 GTSNPN and CDR2 SVGIG come from the germline V gene (reference sequence). The CDR3 has 15 amino acids. The V gene lost 3 bases and the J gene lost 4 bases, with 17 bases spanning the gap. The CDR3 coding sequence is TGTGCCTGGAGATCACAGGGAGTTTCAGCAGATACGCAGTATTTT. It specifies CAWRSQGVSADTQYF.

The chain carries TRBV20-1 and TRBJ2-3; a weak D match, TRBD2 (6 bases). Germline V lookup: CDR1 DFQATT, CDR2 SNEGSKA (reference sequence). Deletions cut 1 base from V and 0 bases from J, with 11 bases between. There are 15 residues in the CDR3. The CDR3 DNA reads as TGCAGTGCTAGAGCCAGCGGGCATAGCACAGATACGCAGTATTTT. This sequence encodes CSARASGHSTDTQYF.

This clonotype was seen a few times. This rearrangement joins TRBV12-3 or TRBV12-4 to TRBJ2-3; a possible D gene is TRBD1 (5 bases). Trimming took 2 bases from V and 5 from J, leaving 11 bases between them. This CDR3 is built from 14 residues. CDR3 loop: CASSLTVRGDTQYF. In nucleotides, the CDR3 is TGTGCCAGCAGTTTAACAGTTAGGGGAGATACGCAGTATTTT.

This sequence joins TRBV6-2 or TRBV6-3 and TRBJ1-4, with 10 bases identical to TRBD1. The CDR3 has 15 amino acids. V shed 1 base and J 10 bases; nucleotides not matched to a gene: 6. Germline V gene data show CDR1 as MNHEY and CDR2 as SVGEGT. CDR3 loop: CASSYWGQGSGKLFF. The CDR3 DNA follows: TGTGCCAGCAGTTACTGGGGACAGGGGAGCGGAAAACTGTTTTTT.

The chain is built from TRBV6-4 and TRBJ1-5; D unresolved. The germline V gene has CDR1 MRHNA and CDR2 SNTAGT. Trimming cost V 4 bases and J 2 bases, with 9 bases left between them. The CDR3 is 14 residues long. The CDR3 nucleotides read TGTGCCAGCAGTGCCGGGTCGGGCAATCAGCCCCAGCATTTT. Its translation: CASSAGSGNQPQHF.

V usage is TRBV3-1 and J usage is TRBJ2-7; D is uncertain. This CDR3 comprises 15 residues. Germline CDR1 reads LGHDT; CDR2 reads YNNKEL (reference sequence). V was pared by 0 bases and J by 0 bases, with 9 bases between. This chain's CDR3 is CASSQESKYSYEQYF. In nucleotides, the CDR3 is TGTGCCAGCAGCCAAGAATCCAAGTACTCCTACGAGCAGTACTTC.

This clonotype showed up just a few times. The chain joins TRBV9 to TRBJ2-3; D unclear. This CDR3 contains 15 residues. The V end lost 4 bases, the J end lost 2 bases, and 14 bases lay between the germline ends. Per the germline V gene, CDR1 is SGDLS and CDR2 is YYNGEE. The CDR3 sequence: CASSLRPKNTDTQYF. The CDR3 coding sequence is TGTGCCAGCAGCCTCCGCCCCAAGAACACAGATACGCAGTATTTT.

There are a few counts of this clonotype. The chain recombines TRBV5-1 with TRBJ2-3; 7 positions match TRBD1. The CDR3 consists of 15 residues. Germline V lookup: CDR1 SGHRS, CDR2 YFSETQ. V was clipped by 2 bases and J by 3 bases; unmatched bases: 6. CDR3 DNA sequence: TGCGCCAGCAGCTTATCTACAGGGGAAACAGATACGCAGTATTTT. Its translation is CASSLSTGETDTQYF.

This clonotype was seen repeatedly, ten times or more. This chain links TRBV6-5 with TRBJ2-1; D is undetermined. Germline lookup yields CDR1 MNHEY and CDR2 SVGAGI. Trimming shortened V by 2 bases and J by 4 bases, and 9 bases separated the two germline ends. The CDR3 consists of 14 residues. The CDR3 nucleotides read TGTGCCAGCAGTTACACCTCTAGTTACAATGAGCAGTTCTTC. It yields the protein CASSYTSSYNEQFF.

This clonotype occurred a few times. This chain uses TRBV5-1 with TRBJ2-1; weak D call: TRBD2 (6 bases). Per germline, CDR1 SGHRS and CDR2 YFSETQ. The CDR3 runs to 14 residues. Trimming shortened V by 0 bases and J by 6 bases, and 10 bases separated the two germline ends. The CDR3 region is CASSLGAGTNEQFF. CDR3 nucleotides: TGCGCCAGCAGCTTGGGTGCGGGAACCAATGAGCAGTTCTTC.

This clonotype has ten or more counts. This sequence joins TRBV10-3 and TRBJ2-5; 8 nucleotides align to TRBD2. Germline CDR1 reads ENHRY; CDR2 reads SYGVKD. This CDR3 is built from 15 residues. J gave up 4 bases and V 5 bases, and 9 bases lay outside the gene matches. Here the CDR3 reads CAISPDKAGAETQYF. The CDR3 nucleotides read TGTGCCATCAGTCCGGATAAAGCGGGAGCAGAGACCCAGTACTTC.

This clonotype came up many times. Because the CDR3's place on the DNA is in doubt, the DNA is left out and the CDR3 is given as listed by TCRdb. The chain recombines TRBV12-3 or TRBV12-4 with TRBJ1-2; the table's D call, TRBD1, was not checked against the DNA. The CDR3 extends over 13 residues, inclusive of both ends. CDR3: CASSLVGTGTKAF.

The chain is built from TRBV29-1 and TRBJ2-1; 10 bases agree with TRBD2. Germline CDR1 reads SQVTM; CDR2 reads ANQGSEA. The CDR3 extends over 17 amino acids. V lost 3 bases, J lost 6 bases, and 14 bases stayed unmatched. This chain's CDR3 is CSVDGLAGDIGGNEQFF. In DNA form, the CDR3 reads TGCAGCGTTGATGGCCTAGCGGGAGATATCGGAGGCAATGAGCAGTTCTTC.

The chain has TRBV7-8 and TRBJ2-2, with D unresolved. This CDR3 is built from 15 residues. Germline V CDR1 and CDR2: SGHVS, FQNEAQ. V was trimmed by 5 bases and J by 5 bases, leaving 15 bases between them. CDR3 amino acids: CASSPAGRSTGELFF. DNA of the CDR3: TGTGCCAGCAGCCCAGCAGGACGAAGTACCGGGGAGCTGTTTTTT.

Only a few counts were recorded for this clonotype. The chain uses TRBV4-1 and TRBJ2-5; TRBD1 aligns across 10 bases. The CDR3 is 16 amino acids. Germline V gene sequence: CDR1 MGHRA, CDR2 YSYEKL. V was pared by 0 bases and J by 4 bases, with 5 bases of the junction left unmatched. DNA of the CDR3: TGCGCCAGCAGCCAAGATGGGACAGGGGAAAGAGAGACCCAGTACTTC. Amino acid sequence: CASSQDGTGERETQYF.

The chain is built from TRBV6-2 or TRBV6-3 and TRBJ1-5; D is unclear. CDR1 and CDR2 from the germline V gene are MNHEY and SVGEGT. The CDR3 covers 14 residues. V shed 6 bases and J shed 0 bases, with 9 bases lying between them. In DNA, the CDR3 is TGTGCCAGCAGGGCAGACAATAGCAATCAGCCCCAGCATTTT. Protein product: CASRADNSNQPQHF.

The CDR3: CSARDAPRSSGLDGYTF. For the CDR3, the DNA is TGCAGTGCTAGAGATGCCCCACGGTCCTCGGGACTTGATGGCTACACCTTC. The J gene is TRBJ1-2, the V gene TRBV20-1; a weak D match, TRBD1 (5 bases). The CDR3 loop spans 17 amino acids. Trimming removed 0 bases at V and 6 bases at J, with 23 bases between. CDR1 and CDR2 from the germline V gene are DFQATT and SNEGSKA (reference sequence).

This clonotype was counted between two and nine times. The V call is TRBV11-2, the J call TRBJ2-3; possibly TRBD1 or TRBD2 for D (5 bases each). Trimming removed 0 bases from V and 0 bases from J, with 10 bases in between. The CDR3 extends over 16 amino acids. The V gene's germline CDR1 is SGHAT and CDR2 FQNNGV. The CDR3: CASSLDWGGSTDTQYF. DNA of the CDR3: TGTGCCAGCAGCTTAGATTGGGGCGGGAGCACAGATACGCAGTATTTT. The whole variable domain, remainder taken from reference TRBV11-2 and TRBJ2-3, is EAGVAQSPRYKIIEKRQSVAFWCNPISGHATLYWYQQILGQGPKLLIQFQNNGVVDDSQLPKDRFSAERLKGVDSTLKIQPAKLEDSAVYLCASSLDWGGSTDTQYFGPGTRLTVL.

This clonotype was seen a handful of times. V and J are TRBV29-1 and TRBJ1-5, with D perhaps TRBD1 (6 bases). The CDR3 is 13 residues long. The V and J ends lost 2 bases and 5 bases respectively, with 10 bases between them. CDR1 is SQVTM, CDR2 ANQGSEA, per germline. CDR3 nucleotide sequence: TGCAGCGTTGAAACAGGGTTGGATCAGCCCCAGCATTTT. Protein: CSVETGLDQPQHF.

This clonotype was detected only a few times. The J gene is TRBJ2-2, the V gene TRBV24-1; D possibly corresponds to TRBD1 (6 bases). Germline CDR1 is KGHDR and CDR2 is SFDVKD. V lost 7 bases and J lost 1, with 6 bases in between. The CDR3 spans 13 residues. Written as DNA, the CDR3 is TGTGCCACCAGAGGGGGGAACACCGGGGAGCTGTTTTTT. The encoded protein is CATRGGNTGELFF.

V usage is TRBV6-5 and J usage is TRBJ2-6; D uncertain. CDR3 size: 15 residues. Trimming left V 5 bases short and J 2 bases short, with 10 bases between. CDR1 and CDR2 from the germline V gene are MNHEY and SVGAGI. CDR3 sequence: CASSTEAPGANVLTF. The DNA of the CDR3 is TGTGCCAGCAGTACTGAGGCCCCTGGGGCCAACGTCCTGACTTTC.

The V call is TRBV5-1, the J call TRBJ2-3; possible D gene TRBD1, 6 bases. With 3 bases removed from V and 2 bases from J, the gap between germline ends came to 10 bases. Germline CDR1 is SGHRS and CDR2 is YFSETQ. This CDR3 spans 14 amino acids. Here the CDR3 reads CASSSWTDTDTQYF. The DNA for the CDR3 is TGCGCCAGCAGCTCCTGGACAGACACAGATACGCAGTATTTT.